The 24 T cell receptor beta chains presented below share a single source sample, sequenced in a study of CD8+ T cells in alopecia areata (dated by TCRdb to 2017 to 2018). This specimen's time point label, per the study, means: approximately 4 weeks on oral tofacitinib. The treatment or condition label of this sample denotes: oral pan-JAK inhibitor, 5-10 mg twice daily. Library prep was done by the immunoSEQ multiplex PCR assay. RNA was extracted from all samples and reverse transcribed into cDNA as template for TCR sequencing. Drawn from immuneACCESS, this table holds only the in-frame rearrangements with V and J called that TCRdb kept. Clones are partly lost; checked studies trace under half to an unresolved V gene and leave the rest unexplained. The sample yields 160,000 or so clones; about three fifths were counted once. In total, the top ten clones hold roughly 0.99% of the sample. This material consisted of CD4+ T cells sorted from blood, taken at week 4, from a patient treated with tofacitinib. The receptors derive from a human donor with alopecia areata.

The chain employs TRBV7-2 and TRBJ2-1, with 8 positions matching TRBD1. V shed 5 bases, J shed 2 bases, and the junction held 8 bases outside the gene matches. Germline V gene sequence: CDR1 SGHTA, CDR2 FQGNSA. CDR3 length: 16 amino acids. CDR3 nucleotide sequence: TGTGCCAGCAGCGGACAGGGTTCGGGCACCTACAATGAGCAGTTCTTC. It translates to CASSGQGSGTYNEQFF.

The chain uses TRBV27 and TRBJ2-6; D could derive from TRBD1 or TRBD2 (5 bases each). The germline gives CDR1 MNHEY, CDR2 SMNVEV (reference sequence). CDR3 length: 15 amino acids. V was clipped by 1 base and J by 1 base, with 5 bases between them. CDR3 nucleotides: TGTGCCAGCAGTTTATGGGGGTCTGGGGCCAACGTCCTGACTTTC. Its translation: CASSLWGSGANVLTF. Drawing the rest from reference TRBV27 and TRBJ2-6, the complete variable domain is EAQVTQNPRYLITVTGKKLTVTCSQNMNHEYMSWYRQDPGLGLRQIYYSMNVEVTDKGDVPEGYKVSRKEKRNFPLILESPSPNQTSLYFCASSLWGSGANVLTFGAGSRLTVL.

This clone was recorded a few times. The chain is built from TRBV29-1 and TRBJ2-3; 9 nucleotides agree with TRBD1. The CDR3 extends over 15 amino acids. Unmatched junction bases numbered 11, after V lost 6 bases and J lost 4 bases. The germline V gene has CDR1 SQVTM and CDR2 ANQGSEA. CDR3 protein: CSVPGQGRVADTQYF. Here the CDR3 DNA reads TGCAGCGTACCGGGACAGGGTAGAGTAGCAGATACGCAGTATTTT.

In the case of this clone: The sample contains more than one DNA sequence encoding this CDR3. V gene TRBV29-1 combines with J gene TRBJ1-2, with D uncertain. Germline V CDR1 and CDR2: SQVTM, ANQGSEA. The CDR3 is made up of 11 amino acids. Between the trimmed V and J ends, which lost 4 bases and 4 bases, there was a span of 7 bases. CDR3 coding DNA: TGCAGCGTTGCACATATCTATGGCTACACCTTC. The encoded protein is CSVAHIYGYTF.

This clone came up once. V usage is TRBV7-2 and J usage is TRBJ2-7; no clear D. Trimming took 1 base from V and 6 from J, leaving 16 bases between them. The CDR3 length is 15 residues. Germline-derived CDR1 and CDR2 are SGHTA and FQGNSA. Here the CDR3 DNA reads TGTGCCAGCAGCTTAGGAGTGATAATTCGCCGCGAGCAGTACTTC. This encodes CASSLGVIIRREQYF.

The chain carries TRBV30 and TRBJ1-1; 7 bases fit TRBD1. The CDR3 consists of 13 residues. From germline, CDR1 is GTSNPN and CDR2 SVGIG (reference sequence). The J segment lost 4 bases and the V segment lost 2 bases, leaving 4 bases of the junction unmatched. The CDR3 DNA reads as TGTGCCTGGAGTAGGTCAGGGGGCACTGAAGCTTTCTTT. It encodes CAWSRSGGTEAFF.

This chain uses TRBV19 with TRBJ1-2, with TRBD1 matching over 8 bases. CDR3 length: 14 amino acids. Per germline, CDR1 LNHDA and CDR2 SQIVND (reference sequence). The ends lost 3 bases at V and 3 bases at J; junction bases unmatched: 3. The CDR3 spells CASSIGRGHYGYTF. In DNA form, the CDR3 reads TGTGCCAGTAGTATTGGCAGGGGGCACTATGGCTACACCTTC.

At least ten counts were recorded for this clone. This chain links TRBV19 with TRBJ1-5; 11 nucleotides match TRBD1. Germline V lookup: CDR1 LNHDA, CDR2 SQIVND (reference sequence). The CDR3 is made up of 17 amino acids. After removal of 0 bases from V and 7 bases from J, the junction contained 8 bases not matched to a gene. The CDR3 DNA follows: TGTGCCAGTAGTATAGATCCCTGGACAGGGGGCGGGCAGCCCCAGCATTTT. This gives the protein CASSIDPWTGGGQPQHF. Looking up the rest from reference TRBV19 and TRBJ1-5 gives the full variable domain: DGGITQSPKYLFRKEGQNVTLSCEQNLNHDAMYWYRQDPGQGLRLIYYSQIVNDFQKGDIAEGYSVSREKKESFPLTVTSAQKNPTAFYLCASSIDPWTGGGQPQHFGDGTRLSIL.

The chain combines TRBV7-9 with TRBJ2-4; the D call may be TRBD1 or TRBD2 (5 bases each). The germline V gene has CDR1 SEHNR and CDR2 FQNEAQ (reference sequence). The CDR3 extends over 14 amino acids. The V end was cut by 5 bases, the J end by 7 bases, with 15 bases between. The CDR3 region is CASSQGIRDNIQYF. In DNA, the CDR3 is TGTGCCAGCAGCCAAGGGATCCGGGACAACATTCAGTACTTC.

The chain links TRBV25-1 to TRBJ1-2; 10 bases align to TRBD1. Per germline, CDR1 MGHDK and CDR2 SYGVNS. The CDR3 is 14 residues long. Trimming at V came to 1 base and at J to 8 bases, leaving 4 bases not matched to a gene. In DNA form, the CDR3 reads TGTGCCAGCAGTGAATTGGGGACAGGGGTAGGCTACACCTTC. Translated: CASSELGTGVGYTF.

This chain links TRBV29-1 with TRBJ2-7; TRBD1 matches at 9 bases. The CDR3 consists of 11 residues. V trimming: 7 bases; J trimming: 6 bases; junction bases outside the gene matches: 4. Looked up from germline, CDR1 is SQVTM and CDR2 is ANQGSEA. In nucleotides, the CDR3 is TGCAGCGCTCGGACAGGGGCCGAGCAGTACTTC. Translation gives CSARTGAEQYF.

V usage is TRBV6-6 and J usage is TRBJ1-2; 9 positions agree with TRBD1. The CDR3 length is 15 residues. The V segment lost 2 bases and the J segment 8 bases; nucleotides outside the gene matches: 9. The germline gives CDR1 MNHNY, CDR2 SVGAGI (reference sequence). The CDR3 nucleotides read TGTGCCAGCAGTTACGGACAGGGGACCCCTACCGGCTACACCTTC. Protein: CASSYGQGTPTGYTF.

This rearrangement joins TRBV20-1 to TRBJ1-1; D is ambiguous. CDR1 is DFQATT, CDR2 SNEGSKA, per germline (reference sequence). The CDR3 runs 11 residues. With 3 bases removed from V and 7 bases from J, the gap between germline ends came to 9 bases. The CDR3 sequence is CSARPGIEAFF. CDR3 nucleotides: TGCAGTGCTAGGCCGGGGATTGAAGCTTTCTTT.

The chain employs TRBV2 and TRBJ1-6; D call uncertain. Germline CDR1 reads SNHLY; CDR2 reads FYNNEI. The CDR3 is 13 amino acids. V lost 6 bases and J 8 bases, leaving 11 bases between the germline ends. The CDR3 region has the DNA TGTGCCAGCAGGTCCGAAAGGGATTCACCCCTCCACTTT. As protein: CASRSERDSPLHF.

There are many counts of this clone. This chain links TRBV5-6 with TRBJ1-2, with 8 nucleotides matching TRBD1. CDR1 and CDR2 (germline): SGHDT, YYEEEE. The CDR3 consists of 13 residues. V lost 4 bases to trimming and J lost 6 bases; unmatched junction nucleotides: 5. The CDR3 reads CASSATGVHGYTF. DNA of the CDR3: TGTGCCAGCAGCGCGACAGGGGTCCATGGCTACACCTTC.

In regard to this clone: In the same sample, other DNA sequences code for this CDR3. The CDR3 sequence: CASGLGETQYF. The CDR3 nucleotides are TGTGCCAGCGGTTTGGGGGAGACCCAGTACTTC. This chain joins TRBV11-2 and TRBJ2-5; D unclear. The CDR3 totals 11 residues. The ends were cut back, 8 bases at V and 5 bases at J, with 9 bases in the middle. The germline gives CDR1 SGHAT, CDR2 FQNNGV.

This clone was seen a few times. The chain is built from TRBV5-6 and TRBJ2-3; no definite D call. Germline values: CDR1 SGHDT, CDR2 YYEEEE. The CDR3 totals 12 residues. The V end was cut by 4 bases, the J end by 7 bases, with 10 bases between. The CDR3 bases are TGTGCCAGCAGCCGTCGCGAGCATACGCAGTATTTT. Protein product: CASSRREHTQYF.

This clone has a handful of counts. Written as DNA, the CDR3 is TGTGCCAGTAGTATAGGGACTGGCCTAGGGAATGAGCAGTTCTTC. Its protein product is CASSIGTGLGNEQFF. The chain is built from TRBV19 and TRBJ2-1; a weak D match, TRBD2 (5 bases). V shed 1 base and J shed 7 bases, with 14 bases lying between them. The CDR3 contains 15 residues. Germline values: CDR1 LNHDA, CDR2 SQIVND (reference sequence).

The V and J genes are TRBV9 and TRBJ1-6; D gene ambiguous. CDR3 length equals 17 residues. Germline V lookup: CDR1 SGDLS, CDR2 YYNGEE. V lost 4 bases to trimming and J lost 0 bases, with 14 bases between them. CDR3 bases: TGTGCCAGCAGCCCCAAAGGGAGGAGCTCCTATAATTCACCCCTCCACTTT. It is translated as CASSPKGRSSYNSPLHF.

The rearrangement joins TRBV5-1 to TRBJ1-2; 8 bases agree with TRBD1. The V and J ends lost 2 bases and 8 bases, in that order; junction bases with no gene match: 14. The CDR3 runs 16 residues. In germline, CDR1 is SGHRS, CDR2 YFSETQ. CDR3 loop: CASSFDLRQGFGGYTF. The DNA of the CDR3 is TGCGCCAGCAGCTTTGACCTCAGACAGGGGTTTGGAGGCTACACCTTC.

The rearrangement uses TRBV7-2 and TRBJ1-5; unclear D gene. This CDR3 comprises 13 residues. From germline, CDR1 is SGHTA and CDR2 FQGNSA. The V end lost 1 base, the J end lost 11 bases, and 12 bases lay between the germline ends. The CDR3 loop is CASSLGEVLTQHF. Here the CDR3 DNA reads TGTGCCAGCAGCTTAGGTGAAGTTCTGACCCAGCATTTT.

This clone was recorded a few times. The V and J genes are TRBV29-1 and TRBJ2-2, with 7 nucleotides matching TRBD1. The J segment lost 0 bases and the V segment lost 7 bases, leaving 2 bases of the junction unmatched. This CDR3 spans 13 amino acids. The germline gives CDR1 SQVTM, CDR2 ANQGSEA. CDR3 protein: CSGGQTNTGELFF. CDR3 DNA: TGCAGCGGGGGACAGACGAACACCGGGGAGCTGTTTTTT.

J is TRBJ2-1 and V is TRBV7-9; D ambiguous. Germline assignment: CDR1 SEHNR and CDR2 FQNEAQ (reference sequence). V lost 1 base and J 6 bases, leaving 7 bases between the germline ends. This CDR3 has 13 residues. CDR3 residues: CASSLGTSNEQFF. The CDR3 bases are TGTGCCAGCAGCTTAGGGACCAGCAATGAGCAGTTCTTC.

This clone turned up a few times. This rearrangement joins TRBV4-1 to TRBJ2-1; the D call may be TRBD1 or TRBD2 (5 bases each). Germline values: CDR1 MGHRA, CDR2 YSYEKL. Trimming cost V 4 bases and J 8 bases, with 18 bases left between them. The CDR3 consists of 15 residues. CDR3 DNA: TGCGCCAGCAGCCCGGGACCTGGCAGGAGTTATGAGCAGTTCTTC. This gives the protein CASSPGPGRSYEQFF.